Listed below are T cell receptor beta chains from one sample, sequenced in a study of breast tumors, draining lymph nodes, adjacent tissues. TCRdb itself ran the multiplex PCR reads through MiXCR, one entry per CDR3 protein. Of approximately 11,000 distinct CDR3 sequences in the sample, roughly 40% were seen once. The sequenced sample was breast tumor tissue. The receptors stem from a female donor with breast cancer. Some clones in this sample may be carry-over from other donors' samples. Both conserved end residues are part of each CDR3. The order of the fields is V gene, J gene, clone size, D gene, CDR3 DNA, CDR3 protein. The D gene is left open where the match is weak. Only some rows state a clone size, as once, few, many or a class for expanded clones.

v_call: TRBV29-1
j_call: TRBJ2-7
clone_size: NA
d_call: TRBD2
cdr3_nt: TGCAGCGTTCAACCTAGCGGGGGACTCTACGAGCAGTACTTC
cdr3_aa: CSVQPSGGLYEQYF

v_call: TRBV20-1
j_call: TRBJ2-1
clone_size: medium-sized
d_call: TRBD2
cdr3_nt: TGCAGTGCAAGGGGGCGGGGGGGCCTTAATGAGCAGTTCTTC
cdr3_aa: CSARGRGGLNEQFF

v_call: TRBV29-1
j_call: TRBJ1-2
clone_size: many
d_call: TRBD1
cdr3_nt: TGCAGCGTCGAAGAGACAGGGGTGGTCGGCTACACCTTC
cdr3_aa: CSVEETGVVGYTF

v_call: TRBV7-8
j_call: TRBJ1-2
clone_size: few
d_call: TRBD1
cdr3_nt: TGTGCCAGCAGCGGACAGACAGGGGGCTATGGCTACACCTTC
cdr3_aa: CASSGQTGGYGYTF

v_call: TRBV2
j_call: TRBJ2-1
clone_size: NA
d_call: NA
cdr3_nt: TGTGCCAGCAGTGAATACCGGGACCACCGGTTCTTC
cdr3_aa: CASSEYRDHRFF

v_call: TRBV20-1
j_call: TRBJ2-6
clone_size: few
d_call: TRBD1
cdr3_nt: TGCAGTGCTAGAGATGAGAAAGGGACAGCCCCTTTC
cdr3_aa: CSARDEKGTAPF

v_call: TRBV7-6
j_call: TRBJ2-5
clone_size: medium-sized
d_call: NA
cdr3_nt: TGTGCCAGCAGCAGACAGGCTACTATGGAGACCCAGTACTTC
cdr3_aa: CASSRQATMETQYF

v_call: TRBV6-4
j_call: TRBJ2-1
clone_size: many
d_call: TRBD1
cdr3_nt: TGTGCCAGCAGCAAAACAGGGGGCGAGCAGTTCTTC
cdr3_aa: CASSKTGGEQFF

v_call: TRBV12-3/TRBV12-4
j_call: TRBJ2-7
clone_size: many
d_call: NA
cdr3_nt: TGTGCCAGCAGTTTATTTTGGCACTACGAGCAGTACTTC
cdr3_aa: CASSLFWHYEQYF

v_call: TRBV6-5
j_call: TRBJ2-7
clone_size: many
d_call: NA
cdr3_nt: TGTGCCAGCAGTTACTCGATAAGGCCTACACCCAACTACGAGCAGTACTTC
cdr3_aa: CASSYSIRPTPNYEQYF

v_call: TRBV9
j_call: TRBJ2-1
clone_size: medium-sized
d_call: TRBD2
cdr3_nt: TGTGCCAGCAGTAGACTAGCGGGGGGGTTTACCAAGTCCTACAATGAGCAGTTCTTC
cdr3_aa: CASSRLAGGFTKSYNEQFF

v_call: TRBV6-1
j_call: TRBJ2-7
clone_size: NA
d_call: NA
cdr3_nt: TGTGTCATCAAGAATACCTACGAGCAGTACTTC
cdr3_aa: CVIKNTYEQYF

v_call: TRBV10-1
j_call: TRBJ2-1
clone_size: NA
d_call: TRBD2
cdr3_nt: TGCGCCAGCAGTGGTATAGCGGGAGGGAATGAGCAGTTCTTC
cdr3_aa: CASSGIAGGNEQFF

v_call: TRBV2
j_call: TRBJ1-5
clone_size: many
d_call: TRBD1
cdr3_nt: TGTGCCAGCAGTCAACAGGGGAAGAGAGAGCCCCAGCATTTT
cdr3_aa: CASSQQGKREPQHF

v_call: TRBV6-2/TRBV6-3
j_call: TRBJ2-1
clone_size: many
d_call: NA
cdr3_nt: TGTGCCAGCAGTTACTCGCTGTGGACGCAGCAGTTCTTC
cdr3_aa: CASSYSLWTQQFF

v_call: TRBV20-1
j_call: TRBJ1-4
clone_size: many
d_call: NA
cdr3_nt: TGCAGTGCTCAGGCCAGGGAAAAACTGTTTTTT
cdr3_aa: CSAQAREKLFF

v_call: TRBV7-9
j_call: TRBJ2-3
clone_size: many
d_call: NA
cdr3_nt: TGTGCCAGCAGTAAGAAGCGGACATCCACAGATACGCAGTATTTT
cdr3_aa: CASSKKRTSTDTQYF

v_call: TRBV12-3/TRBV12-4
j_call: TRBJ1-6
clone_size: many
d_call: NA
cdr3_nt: TGTGCCAGCCTAGGGGACCCCCCCGGTTCACCCCTCCACTTT
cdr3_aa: CASLGDPPGSPLHF

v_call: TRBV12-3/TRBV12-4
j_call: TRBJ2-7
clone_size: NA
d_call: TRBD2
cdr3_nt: TGTGCCAGCAGTTTCTGGACTAGCGGGGGACCCTACGAGCAGTACTTC
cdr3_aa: CASSFWTSGGPYEQYF

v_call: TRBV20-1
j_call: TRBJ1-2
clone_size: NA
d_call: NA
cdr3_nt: TGCAGTGCCCTAGGTAGGGGTAACTATGGCTACACCTTC
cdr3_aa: CSALGRGNYGYTF

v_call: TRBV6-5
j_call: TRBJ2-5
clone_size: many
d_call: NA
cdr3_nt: TGTGCCAGCAGACTCCGGACAGACCGACAAGAGACCCAGTACTTC
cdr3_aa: CASRLRTDRQETQYF

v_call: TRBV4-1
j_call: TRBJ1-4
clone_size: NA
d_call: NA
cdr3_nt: TGCGCCAGCAGCCAAGGAAGGCAGTCTAATGAAAAACTGTTTTTT
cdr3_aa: CASSQGRQSNEKLFF

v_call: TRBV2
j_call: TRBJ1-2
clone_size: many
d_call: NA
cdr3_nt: TGTGCCAGCAGTGAAACTCCCGGACGCTATGGCTACACCTTC
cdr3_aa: CASSETPGRYGYTF

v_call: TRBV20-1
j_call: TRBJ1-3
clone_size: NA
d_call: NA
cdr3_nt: TGCAGTGCTAGAGATTTTTCAGGGTCTGGAAACACCATATATTTT
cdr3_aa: CSARDFSGSGNTIYF

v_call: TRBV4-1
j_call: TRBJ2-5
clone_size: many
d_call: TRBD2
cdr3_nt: TGCGCCAGCAGCCCTTATCTAGCGGGGGGGCATGAGACCCAGTACTTC
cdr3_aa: CASSPYLAGGHETQYF

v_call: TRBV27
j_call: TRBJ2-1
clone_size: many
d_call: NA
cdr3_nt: TGTGCCAGCAGTTGGAGCAAAAGGAATGAGCAGTTCTTC
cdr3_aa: CASSWSKRNEQFF

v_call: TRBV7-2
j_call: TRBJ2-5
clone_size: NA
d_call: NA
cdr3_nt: TGTGCCAGCAGCTTAGGTAGCACTGCAGAGACCCAGTACTTC
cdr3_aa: CASSLGSTAETQYF

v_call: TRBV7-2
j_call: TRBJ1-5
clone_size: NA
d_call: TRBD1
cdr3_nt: TGTGCCAGCAGCTTAGTAGGGGACAGCCATCAGCCCCAGCATTTT
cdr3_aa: CASSLVGDSHQPQHF

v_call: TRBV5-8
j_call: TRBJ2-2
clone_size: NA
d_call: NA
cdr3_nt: TGTGCCAGCAGCTTGGTTGGAAACACCGGGGAGCTGTTTTTT
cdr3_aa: CASSLVGNTGELFF

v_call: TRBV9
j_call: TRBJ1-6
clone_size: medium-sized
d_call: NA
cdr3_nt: TGTGCCAGCGGGGATTGGCAGGAAAATAATTCACCCCTCCACTTT
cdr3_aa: CASGDWQENNSPLHF

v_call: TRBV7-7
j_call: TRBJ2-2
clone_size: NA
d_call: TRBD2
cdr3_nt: TGTGCTAGCAGCCCCCTGGGGGGGGGGGTTACGAACACCGGGGAGCTGTTTTTT
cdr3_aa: CASSPLGGGVTNTGELFF

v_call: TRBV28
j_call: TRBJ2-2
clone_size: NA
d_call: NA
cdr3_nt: TGTGCCAGCAGTCCCCGACACCTCCAAAAGGAGCTGTTTTTT
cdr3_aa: CASSPRHLQKELFF

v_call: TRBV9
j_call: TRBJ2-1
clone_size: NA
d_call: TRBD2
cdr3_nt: TGTGCCAGCAGCCCCCGAGCGGGAGGGCAGGGTGAGCAGTTCTTC
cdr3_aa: CASSPRAGGQGEQFF

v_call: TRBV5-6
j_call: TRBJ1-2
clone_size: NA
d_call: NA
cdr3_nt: TGTGCCAGCAGCTTGGGGGGATTCCGTGATGGCTACACCTTC
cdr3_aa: CASSLGGFRDGYTF

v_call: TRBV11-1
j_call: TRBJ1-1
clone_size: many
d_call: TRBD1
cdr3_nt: TGTGCCAGCAGCCGAGAGACAGGGGGCCGCCCTGAAGCTTTCTTT
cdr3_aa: CASSRETGGRPEAFF

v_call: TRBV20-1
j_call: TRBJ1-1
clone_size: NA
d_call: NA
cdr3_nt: TGCAGTGCTAGCCTAGGGGCCCGGAGTCCTGAAGCTTTCTTT
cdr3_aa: CSASLGARSPEAFF

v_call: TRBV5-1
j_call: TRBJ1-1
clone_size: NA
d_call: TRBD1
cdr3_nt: TGCGCCAGCAGCTTGGGCCTTCGACAGGGGGCGCGGAACACTGAAGCTTTCTTT
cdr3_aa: CASSLGLRQGARNTEAFF

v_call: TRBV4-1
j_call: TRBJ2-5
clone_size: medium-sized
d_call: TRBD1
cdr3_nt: TGCGCCAGCAGCCCTGACGGGACAGGGAACCAAGAGACCCAGTACTTC
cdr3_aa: CASSPDGTGNQETQYF

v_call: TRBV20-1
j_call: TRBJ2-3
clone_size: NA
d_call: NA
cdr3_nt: TGCAGTGCTCGACAGGGAGGTTGGGATACGCAGTATTTT
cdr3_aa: CSARQGGWDTQYF

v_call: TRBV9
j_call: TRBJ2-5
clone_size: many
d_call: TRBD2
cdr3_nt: TGTGCCAGCAGCGGACTAGCGGGGGACTCAGAGACCCAGTACTTC
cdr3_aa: CASSGLAGDSETQYF

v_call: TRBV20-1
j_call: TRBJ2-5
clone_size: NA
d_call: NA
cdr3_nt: TGCAGTGCCGCCAGGCCCTCTGCCCGGGAAGAGATGGGTGTTTGGAAGAAGACCCAGTACTTC
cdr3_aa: CSAARPSAREEMGVWKKTQYF

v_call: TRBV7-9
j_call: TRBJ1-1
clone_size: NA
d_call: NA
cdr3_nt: TGTGCCAGCAGCTTAGATGCAGGGTATAACACTGAAGCTTTCTTT
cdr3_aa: CASSLDAGYNTEAFF

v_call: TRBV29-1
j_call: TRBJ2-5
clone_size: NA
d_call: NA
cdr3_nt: TGCAGCGTTGAGGCAGCGACGGAGACCCAGTACTTC
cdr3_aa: CSVEAATETQYF

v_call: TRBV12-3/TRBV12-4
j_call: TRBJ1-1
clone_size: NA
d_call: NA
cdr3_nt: TGTGCCAGCAGCCCTGAATTCGGGAACACTGAAGCTTTCTTT
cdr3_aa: CASSPEFGNTEAFF

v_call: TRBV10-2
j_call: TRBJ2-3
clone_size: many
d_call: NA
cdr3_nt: TGCGCCAGCAGTGAGAACCGGGTAGATACGCAGTATTTT
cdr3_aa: CASSENRVDTQYF

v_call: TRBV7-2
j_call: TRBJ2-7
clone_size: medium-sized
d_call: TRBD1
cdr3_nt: TGTGCCAGCAGCTTAGTGGGGACAGGGGACGAGCAGTACTTC
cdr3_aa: CASSLVGTGDEQYF

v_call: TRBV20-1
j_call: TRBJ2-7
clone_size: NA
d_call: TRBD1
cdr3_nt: TGCAGTTCGAAGGTCCGGGACAGTATATCGTGGGAGCAGTACTTC
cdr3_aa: CSSKVRDSISWEQYF

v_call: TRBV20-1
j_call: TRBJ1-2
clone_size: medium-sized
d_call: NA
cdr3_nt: TGCAGTGCTAGAGATATGTTTCATGGCTACACCTTC
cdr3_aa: CSARDMFHGYTF

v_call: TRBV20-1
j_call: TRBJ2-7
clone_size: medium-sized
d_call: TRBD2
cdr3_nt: TGCAGTGCTAGAGGAAAGGGACTAGCTATCGAGCAGTACTTC
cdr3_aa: CSARGKGLAIEQYF

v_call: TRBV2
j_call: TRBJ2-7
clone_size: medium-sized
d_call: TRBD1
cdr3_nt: TGTGCCAGCAGGGGGGACAGGGGGAGCTACGAGCAGTACTTC
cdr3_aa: CASRGDRGSYEQYF

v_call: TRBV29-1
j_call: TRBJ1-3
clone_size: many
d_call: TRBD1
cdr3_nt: TGCAGCGTACAACAAAGACAGGGATCTGGAAACACCATATATTTT
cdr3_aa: CSVQQRQGSGNTIYF

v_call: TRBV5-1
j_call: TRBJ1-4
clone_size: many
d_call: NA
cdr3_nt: TGCGCCAGCAGCTTGGGAACATCAGGGGAAAAACTGTTTTTT
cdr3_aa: CASSLGTSGEKLFF

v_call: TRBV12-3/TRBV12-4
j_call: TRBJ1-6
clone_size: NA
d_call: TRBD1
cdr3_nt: TGTGCCAGCGGGAGAGACGGGACAGGGGTAGCACCCCTCCACTTT
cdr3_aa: CASGRDGTGVAPLHF

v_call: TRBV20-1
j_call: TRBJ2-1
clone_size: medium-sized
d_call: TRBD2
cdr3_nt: TGCAGTGCTAGAGAGGGACTAGTGACGAATGAGCAGTTCTTC
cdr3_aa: CSAREGLVTNEQFF

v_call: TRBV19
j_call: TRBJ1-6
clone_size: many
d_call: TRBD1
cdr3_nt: TGTGCCAGTAGTATGCGGCCCGGGACAGGGAATTCACCCCTCCACTTT
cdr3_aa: CASSMRPGTGNSPLHF

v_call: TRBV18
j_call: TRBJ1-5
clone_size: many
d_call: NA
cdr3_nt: TGTGCCAGCTCAGCAACGTGGCGGGAGCCCCAGCATTTT
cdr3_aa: CASSATWREPQHF

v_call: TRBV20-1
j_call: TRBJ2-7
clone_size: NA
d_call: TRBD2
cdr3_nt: TGCAGTGCTAGAGATTTGCGACTAGCGGGAGTCTTGGAGCAGTACTTC
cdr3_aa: CSARDLRLAGVLEQYF